Reported below is one T cell receptor (beta chain). The antigen remains undetermined. The time point is: week 5, during vaccination. Topical imiquimod accompanied each vaccine dose, which consisted of 300 ug of mutant IDH1 20-mer peptide. These data come from a study of a mutant IDH1 vaccine in newly diagnosed glioma. Overall study context: Vaccination started 4-6 weeks after radiotherapy alone, or with temozolomide cycles.

CDR3 length: 16 amino acids. Trimming took 0 bases from V and 11 from J; bases not matched to a gene: 11. Looked up from germline, CDR1 is MGHRA and CDR2 is YSYEKL. The protocol was immunoSEQ multiplex PCR, while the TCRdb copy is restricted to in-frame clones and leaves out a portion. The sample holds approximately 61,000 clones, around 80% seen once. The chain employs TRBV4-1 and TRBJ2-3, with 10 bases lining up with TRBD2. The TCR originated in a woman aged 50 to 60 with glioma. Sequences were derived from PBMCs, sampled from a glioma patient whose treatment included an IDH1 peptide vaccine. DNA of the CDR3: TGCGCCAGCAGCCAAGATTCCAGCGGGGGGGCCCTGGGGCAGTATTTT. Amino acid sequence: CASSQDSSGGALGQYF.